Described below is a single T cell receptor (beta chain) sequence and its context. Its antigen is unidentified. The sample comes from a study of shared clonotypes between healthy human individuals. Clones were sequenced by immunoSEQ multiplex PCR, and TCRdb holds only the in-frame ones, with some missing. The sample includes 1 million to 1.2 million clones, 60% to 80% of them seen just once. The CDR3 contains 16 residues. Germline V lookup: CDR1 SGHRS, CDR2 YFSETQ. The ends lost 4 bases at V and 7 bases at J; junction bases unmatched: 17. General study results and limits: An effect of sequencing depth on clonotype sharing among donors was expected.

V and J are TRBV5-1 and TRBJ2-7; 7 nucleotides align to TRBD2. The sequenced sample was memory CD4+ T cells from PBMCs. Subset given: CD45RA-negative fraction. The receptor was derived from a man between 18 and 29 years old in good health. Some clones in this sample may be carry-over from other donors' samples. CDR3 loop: CASSPLAGGSPGEQYF. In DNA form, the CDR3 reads TGCGCCAGCAGCCCGCTAGCTGGCGGGAGCCCGGGGGAGCAGTACTTC.